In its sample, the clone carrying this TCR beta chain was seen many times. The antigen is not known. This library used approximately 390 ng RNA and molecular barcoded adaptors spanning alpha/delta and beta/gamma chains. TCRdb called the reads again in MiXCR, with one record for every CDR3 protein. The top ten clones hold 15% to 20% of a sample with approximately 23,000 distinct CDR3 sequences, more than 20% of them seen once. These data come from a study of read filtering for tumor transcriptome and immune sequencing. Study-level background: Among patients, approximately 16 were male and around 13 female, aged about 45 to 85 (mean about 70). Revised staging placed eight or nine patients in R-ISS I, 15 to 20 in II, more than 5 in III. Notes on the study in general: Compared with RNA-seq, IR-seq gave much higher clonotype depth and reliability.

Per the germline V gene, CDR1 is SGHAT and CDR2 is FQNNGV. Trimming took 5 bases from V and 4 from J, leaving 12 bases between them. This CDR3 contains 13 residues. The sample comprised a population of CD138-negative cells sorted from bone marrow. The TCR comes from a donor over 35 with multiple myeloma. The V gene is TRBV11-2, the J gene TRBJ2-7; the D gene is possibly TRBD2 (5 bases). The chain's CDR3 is CASSHPPGYEQYF. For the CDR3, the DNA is TGTGCCAGCAGCCACCCGCCGGGATACGAGCAGTACTTC. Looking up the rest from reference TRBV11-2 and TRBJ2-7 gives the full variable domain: EAGVAQSPRYKIIEKRQSVAFWCNPISGHATLYWYQQILGQGPKLLIQFQNNGVVDDSQLPKDRFSAERLKGVDSTLKIQPAKLEDSAVYLCASSHPPGYEQYFGPGTRLTVT.